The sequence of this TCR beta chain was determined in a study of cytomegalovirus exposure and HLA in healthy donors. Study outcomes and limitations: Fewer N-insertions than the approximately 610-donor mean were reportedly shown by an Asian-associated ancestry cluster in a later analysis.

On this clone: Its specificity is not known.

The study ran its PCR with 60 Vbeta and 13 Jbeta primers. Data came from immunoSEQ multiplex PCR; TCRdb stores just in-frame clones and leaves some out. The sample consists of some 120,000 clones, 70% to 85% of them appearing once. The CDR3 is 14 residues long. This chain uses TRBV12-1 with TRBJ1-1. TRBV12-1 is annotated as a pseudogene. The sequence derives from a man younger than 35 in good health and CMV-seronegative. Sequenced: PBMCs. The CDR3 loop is CASSRWNETGGAFF. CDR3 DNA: TGTGCCAGCAGCCGGTGGAACGAAACCGGGGGAGCTTTCTTT.